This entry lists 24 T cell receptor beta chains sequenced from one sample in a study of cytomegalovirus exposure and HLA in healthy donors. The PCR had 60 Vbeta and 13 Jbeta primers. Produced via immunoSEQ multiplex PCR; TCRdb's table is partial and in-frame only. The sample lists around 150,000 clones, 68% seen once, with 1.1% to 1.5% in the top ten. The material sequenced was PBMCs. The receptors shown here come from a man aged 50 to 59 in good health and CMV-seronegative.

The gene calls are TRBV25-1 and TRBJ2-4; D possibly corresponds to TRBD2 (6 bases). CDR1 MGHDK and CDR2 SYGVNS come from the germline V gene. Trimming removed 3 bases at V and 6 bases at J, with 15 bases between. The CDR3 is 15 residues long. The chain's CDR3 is CASSDTGTVANIQYF. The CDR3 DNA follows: TGTGCCAGCAGTGATACCGGGACTGTCGCAAACATTCAGTACTTC.

CDR3 nucleotide sequence: TGTGCCAGCAGCTCACAGGTTGATGGCTACACCTTC. Translating gives CASSSQVDGYTF. V usage is TRBV28 and J usage is TRBJ1-2; possible D gene TRBD1, 5 bases. Trimming took off 6 bases at V and 6 bases at J, with 11 bases between the two ends. The length of the CDR3 is 12 residues. Germline loops: CDR1 MDHEN, CDR2 SYDVKM.

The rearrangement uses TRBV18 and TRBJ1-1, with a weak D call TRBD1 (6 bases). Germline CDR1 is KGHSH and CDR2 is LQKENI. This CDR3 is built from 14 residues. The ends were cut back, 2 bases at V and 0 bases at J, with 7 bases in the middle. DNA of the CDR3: TGTGCCAGCTCACCAGCAGGGGTGAACACTGAAGCTTTCTTT. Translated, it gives CASSPAGVNTEAFF.

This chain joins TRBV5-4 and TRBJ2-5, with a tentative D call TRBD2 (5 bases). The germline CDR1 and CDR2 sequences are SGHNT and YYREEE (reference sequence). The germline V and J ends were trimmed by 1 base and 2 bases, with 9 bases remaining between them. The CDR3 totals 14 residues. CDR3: CASSLPWTQETQYF. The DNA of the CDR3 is TGTGCCAGCAGCTTGCCGTGGACTCAAGAGACCCAGTACTTC. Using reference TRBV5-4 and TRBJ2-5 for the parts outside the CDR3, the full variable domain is ETGVTQSPTHLIKTRGQQVTLRCSSQSGHNTVSWYQQALGQGPQFIFQYYREEENGRGNFPPRFSGLQFPNYSSELNVNALELDDSALYLCASSLPWTQETQYFGPGTRLLVL.

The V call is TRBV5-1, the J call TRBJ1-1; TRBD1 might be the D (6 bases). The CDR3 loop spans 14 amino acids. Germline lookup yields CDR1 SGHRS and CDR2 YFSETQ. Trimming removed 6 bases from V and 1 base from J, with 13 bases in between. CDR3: CASTHGTTNTEAFF. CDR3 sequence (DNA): TGCGCCAGCACCCACGGGACAACGAACACTGAAGCTTTCTTT.

CDR3 DNA sequence: TGTGCCAGCAGTTACTCACAGGGGGACTTTGAAGCTTTCTTT. It encodes CASSYSQGDFEAFF. The genes are TRBV6-5 and TRBJ1-1; 8 nucleotides line up with TRBD1. Germline lookup yields CDR1 MNHEY and CDR2 SVGAGI. The length of the CDR3 is 14 residues. The V and J ends lost 0 bases and 7 bases, in that order; junction bases with no gene match: 4.

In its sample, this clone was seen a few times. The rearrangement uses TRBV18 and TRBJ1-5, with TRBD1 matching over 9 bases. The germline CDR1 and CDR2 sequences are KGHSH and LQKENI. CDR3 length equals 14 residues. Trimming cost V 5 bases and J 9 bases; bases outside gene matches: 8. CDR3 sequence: CASSEGQGMRPQHF. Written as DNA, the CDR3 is TGTGCCAGCTCAGAAGGACAGGGGATGCGGCCCCAGCATTTT.

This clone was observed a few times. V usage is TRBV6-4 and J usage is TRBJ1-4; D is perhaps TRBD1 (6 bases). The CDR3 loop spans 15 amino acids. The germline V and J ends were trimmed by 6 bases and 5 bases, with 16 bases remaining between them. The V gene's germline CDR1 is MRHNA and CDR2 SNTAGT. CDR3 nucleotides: TGTGCCAGCAGCGTCGTGGCAGGGGTGAATGAAAAACTGTTTTTT. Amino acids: CASSVVAGVNEKLFF.

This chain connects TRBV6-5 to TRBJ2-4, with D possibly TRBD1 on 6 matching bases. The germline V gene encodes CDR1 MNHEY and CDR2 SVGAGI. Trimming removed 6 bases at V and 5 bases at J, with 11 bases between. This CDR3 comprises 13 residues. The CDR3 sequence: CASRARTENIQYF. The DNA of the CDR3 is TGTGCCAGCAGAGCAAGGACAGAAAACATTCAGTACTTC.

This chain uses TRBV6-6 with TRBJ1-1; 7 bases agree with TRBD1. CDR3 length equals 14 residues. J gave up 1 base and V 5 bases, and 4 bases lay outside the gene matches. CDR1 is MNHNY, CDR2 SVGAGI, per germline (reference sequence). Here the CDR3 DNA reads TGTGCCAGCAGTAGACAGGGCGCGAACACTGAAGCTTTCTTT. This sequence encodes CASSRQGANTEAFF.

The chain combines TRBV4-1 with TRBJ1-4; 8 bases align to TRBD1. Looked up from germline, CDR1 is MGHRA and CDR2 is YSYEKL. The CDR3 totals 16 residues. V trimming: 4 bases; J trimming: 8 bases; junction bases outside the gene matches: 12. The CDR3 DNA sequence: TGCGCCAGCAGCCCTCCCGTACAGGGGGATTACGAAAAACTGTTTTTT. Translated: CASSPPVQGDYEKLFF.

The CDR3 sequence: CASSVDRDDNEQFF. The CDR3 nucleotides read TGTGCCAGTTCTGTGGACAGGGATGACAATGAGCAGTTCTTC. The rearrangement uses TRBV11-1 and TRBJ2-1; 8 bases map to TRBD1. Germline assignment: CDR1 SGHAT and CDR2 FQDESV (reference sequence). This CDR3 is built from 14 residues. With V trimmed by 9 bases and J by 5 bases, 9 bases remained unmatched.

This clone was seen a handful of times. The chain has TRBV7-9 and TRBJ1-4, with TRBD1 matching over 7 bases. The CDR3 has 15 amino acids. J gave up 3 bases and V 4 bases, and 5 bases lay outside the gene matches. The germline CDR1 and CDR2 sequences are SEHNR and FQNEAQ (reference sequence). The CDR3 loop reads CASSSATGSNEKLFF. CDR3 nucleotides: TGTGCCAGCAGCTCCGCGACAGGGTCTAATGAAAAACTGTTTTTT.

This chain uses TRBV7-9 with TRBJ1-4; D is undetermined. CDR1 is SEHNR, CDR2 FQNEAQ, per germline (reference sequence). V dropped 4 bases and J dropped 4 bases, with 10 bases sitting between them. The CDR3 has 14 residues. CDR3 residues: CASSYQADNEKLFF. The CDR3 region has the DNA TGTGCCAGCAGCTACCAAGCGGATAATGAAAAACTGTTTTTT.

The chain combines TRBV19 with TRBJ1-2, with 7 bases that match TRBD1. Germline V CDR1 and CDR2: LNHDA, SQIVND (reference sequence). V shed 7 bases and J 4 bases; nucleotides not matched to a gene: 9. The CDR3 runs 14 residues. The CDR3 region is CASISQGVGYGYTF. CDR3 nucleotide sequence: TGTGCCAGTATTAGCCAGGGGGTCGGCTATGGCTACACCTTC.

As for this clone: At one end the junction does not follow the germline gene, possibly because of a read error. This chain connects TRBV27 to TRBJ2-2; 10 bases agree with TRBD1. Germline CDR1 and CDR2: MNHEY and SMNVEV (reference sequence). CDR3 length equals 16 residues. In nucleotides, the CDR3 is TGTGCCAGCACTTTAGGGACAGGGGTGAACACCGGGGAGCTGTTTTTT. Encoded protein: CASTLGTGVNTGELFF.

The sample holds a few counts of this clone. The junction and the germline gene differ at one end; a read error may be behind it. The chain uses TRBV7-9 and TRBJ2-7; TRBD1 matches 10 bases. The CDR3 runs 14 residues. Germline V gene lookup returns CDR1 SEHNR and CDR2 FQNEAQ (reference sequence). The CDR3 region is CASSLALGQGPTVF. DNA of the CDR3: TGTGCCAGCAGCTTAGCGCTGGGACAGGGGCCGACGGTCTTC.

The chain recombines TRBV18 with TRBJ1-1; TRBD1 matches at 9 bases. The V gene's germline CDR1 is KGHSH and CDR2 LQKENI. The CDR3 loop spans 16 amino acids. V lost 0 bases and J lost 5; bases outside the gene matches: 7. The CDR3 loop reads CASSPPEHRGRTEAFF. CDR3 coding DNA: TGTGCCAGCTCACCACCTGAACACAGGGGGCGGACTGAAGCTTTCTTT.

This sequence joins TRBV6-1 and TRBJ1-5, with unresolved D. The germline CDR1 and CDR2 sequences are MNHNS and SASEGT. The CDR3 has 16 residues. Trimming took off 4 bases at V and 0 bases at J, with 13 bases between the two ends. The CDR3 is CASSAGFWGSNQPQHF. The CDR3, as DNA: TGTGCCAGCAGTGCGGGGTTTTGGGGTAGCAATCAGCCCCAGCATTTT.

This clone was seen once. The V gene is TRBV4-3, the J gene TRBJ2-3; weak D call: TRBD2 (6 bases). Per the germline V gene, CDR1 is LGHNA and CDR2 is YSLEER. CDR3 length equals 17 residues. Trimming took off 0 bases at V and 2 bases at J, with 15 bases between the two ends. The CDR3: CASSQEGGSGFTDTQYF. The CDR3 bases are TGCGCCAGCAGCCAAGAAGGCGGTAGCGGCTTCACAGATACGCAGTATTTT.

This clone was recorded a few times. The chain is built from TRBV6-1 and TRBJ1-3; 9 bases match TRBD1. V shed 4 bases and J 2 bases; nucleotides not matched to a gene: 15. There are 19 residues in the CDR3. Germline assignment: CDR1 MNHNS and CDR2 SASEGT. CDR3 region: CASSAIQGALGPTGNTIYF. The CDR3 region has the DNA TGTGCCAGCAGTGCAATACAGGGGGCGCTTGGGCCCACTGGAAACACCATATATTTT.

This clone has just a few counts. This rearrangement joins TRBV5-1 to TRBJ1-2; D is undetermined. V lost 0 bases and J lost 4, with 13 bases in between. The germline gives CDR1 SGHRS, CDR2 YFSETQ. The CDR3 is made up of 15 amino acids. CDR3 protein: CASSLERPRAYGYTF. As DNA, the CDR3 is TGCGCCAGCAGCTTGGAGCGGCCCCGTGCCTATGGCTACACCTTC. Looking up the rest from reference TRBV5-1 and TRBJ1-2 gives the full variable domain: KAGVTQTPRYLIKTRGQQVTLSCSPISGHRSVSWYQQTPGQGLQFLFEYFSETQRNKGNFPGRFSGRQFSNSRSEMNVSTLELGDSALYLCASSLERPRAYGYTFGSGTRLTVV.

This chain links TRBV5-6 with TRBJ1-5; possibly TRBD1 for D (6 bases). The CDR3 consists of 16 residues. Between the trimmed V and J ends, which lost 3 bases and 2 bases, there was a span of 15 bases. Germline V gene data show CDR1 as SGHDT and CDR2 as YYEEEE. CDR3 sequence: CASSSRGLVGNQPQHF. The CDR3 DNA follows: TGTGCCAGCAGCTCCAGGGGCCTAGTTGGCAATCAGCCCCAGCATTTT.

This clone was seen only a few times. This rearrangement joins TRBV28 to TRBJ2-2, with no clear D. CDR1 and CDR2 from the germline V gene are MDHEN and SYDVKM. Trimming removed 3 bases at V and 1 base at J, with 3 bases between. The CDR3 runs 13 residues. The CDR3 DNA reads TGTGCCAGCAGTTTTAGGAACACCGGGGAGCTGTTTTTT. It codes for CASSFRNTGELFF.